The 20 T cell receptor beta chains given below trace back to one sample, sequenced in a study of blood T cell repertoires in COVID-19. TCRdb keeps only in-frame clones here, not all; method: immunoSEQ multiplex PCR. Of roughly 280,000 clones in the sample, roughly nine tenths are singletons; the top ten hold 1.9%. Sequencing was done on a sample of PBMCs or T cells enriched from blood (not recorded which). Receptor source: an older woman who had recovered from COVID-19.

The chain carries TRBV10-3 and TRBJ1-5; D possibly corresponds to TRBD1 (6 bases). This CDR3 is 16 amino acids long. Germline V gene lookup returns CDR1 ENHRY and CDR2 SYGVKD. Trimming took 0 bases from V and 4 from J, leaving 13 bases between them. Here the CDR3 reads CAISESYRARNQPQHF. The CDR3 DNA is TGTGCCATCAGTGAGTCCTACAGGGCGAGAAATCAGCCCCAGCATTTT.

This chain uses TRBV25-1 with TRBJ1-3, with a possible D match to TRBD1 (5 bases). V lost 4 bases and J lost 3, with 13 bases in between. The CDR3 runs 15 residues. The V gene's germline CDR1 is MGHDK and CDR2 SYGVNS. Here the CDR3 reads CASSVGAQVGNTIYF. The CDR3 DNA is TGTGCCAGCAGTGTTGGGGCCCAAGTTGGAAACACCATATATTTT.

The rearrangement joins TRBV28 to TRBJ1-3; D not resolved. Germline V gives CDR1 MDHEN, CDR2 SYDVKM. The CDR3 has 15 amino acids. The V end was cut by 3 bases, the J end by 3 bases, with 12 bases between. The CDR3 here is CASSFREIGGNTIYF. The CDR3 DNA reads TGTGCCAGCAGTTTTCGGGAAATAGGTGGAAACACCATATATTTT.

The chain has TRBV6-4 and TRBJ1-1, with 7 bases fitting TRBD1. The CDR3 consists of 14 residues. Trimming removed 3 bases from V and 0 bases from J; junction bases left unmatched: 1. Germline V gives CDR1 MRHNA, CDR2 SNTAGT. The CDR3 DNA reads as TGTGCCAGCAGTGAACAGGGGATGAACACTGAAGCTTTCTTT. This codes for CASSEQGMNTEAFF.

This chain links TRBV7-9 with TRBJ1-1; 9 bases fit TRBD1. V shed 4 bases, J shed 5 bases, and the junction held 11 bases outside the gene matches. CDR1 is SEHNR, CDR2 FQNEAQ, per germline (reference sequence). This CDR3 contains 16 residues. The CDR3 spells CASSSIAQGAWTEAFF. In DNA form, the CDR3 reads TGTGCCAGCAGCTCTATAGCACAGGGGGCGTGGACTGAAGCTTTCTTT.

The rearrangement uses TRBV30 and TRBJ1-6; TRBD1 matches at 7 bases. The CDR3 consists of 13 residues. The V gene end was trimmed by 1 base and the J gene end by 8 bases; junction bases not matched to a gene: 2. The germline gives CDR1 GTSNPN, CDR2 SVGIG (reference sequence). The CDR3 spells CAWSATGDSPLHF. CDR3 DNA sequence: TGTGCCTGGAGTGCTACAGGGGATTCACCCCTCCACTTT.

The rearrangement links TRBV3-1 (or the pseudogene TRBV3-2) to TRBJ2-3, with a possible D match to TRBD1 (5 bases). Trimming shortened V by 3 bases and J by 5 bases, and 18 bases separated the two germline ends. The V gene's germline CDR1 is LGHDT and CDR2 YNNKEL (reference sequence). The CDR3 is made up of 16 amino acids. CDR3 region: CASSQVGRSSLDTQYF. The CDR3 DNA follows: TGTGCCAGCAGCCAGGTGGGGCGGTCCTCCTTAGATACGCAGTATTTT.

V usage is TRBV14 and J usage is TRBJ1-3, with 7 bases matching TRBD1. This CDR3 spans 14 amino acids. Germline values: CDR1 SGHDN, CDR2 FVKESK. The V segment lost 4 bases and the J segment 2 bases; nucleotides outside the gene matches: 2. The CDR3 region has the DNA TGTGCCAGCAGCCGCGACAGGGCTGGAAACACCATATATTTT. It translates to CASSRDRAGNTIYF.

This rearrangement joins TRBV28 to TRBJ2-5; 7 bases align to TRBD2. Losses at the gene ends were 11 bases for V and 5 bases for J; bases not matched to a gene: 11. Germline V lookup: CDR1 MDHEN, CDR2 SYDVKM. The CDR3 loop spans 13 amino acids. Written as DNA, the CDR3 is TGTGCCGCGGGACGGGAGGAAGGTGAGACCCAGTACTTC. Translation gives CAAGREEGETQYF.

The chain combines TRBV19 with TRBJ1-1; tentative D call: TRBD1 (5 bases). The CDR3 covers 15 residues. V was clipped by 3 bases and J by 7 bases, with 18 bases between them. Per the germline V gene, CDR1 is LNHDA and CDR2 is SQIVND (reference sequence). The CDR3 bases are TGTGCCAGTAGTATCCGGACACTCCCGGTAGGTGAAGCTTTCTTT. It codes for CASSIRTLPVGEAFF. The variable domain in full, completed from reference TRBV19 and TRBJ1-1, reads DGGITQSPKYLFRKEGQNVTLSCEQNLNHDAMYWYRQDPGQGLRLIYYSQIVNDFQKGDIAEGYSVSREKKESFPLTVTSAQKNPTAFYLCASSIRTLPVGEAFFGQGTRLTVV.

V usage is TRBV5-1 and J usage is TRBJ2-2, with D possibly matching TRBD1 (6 bases). The CDR3 length is 15 residues. CDR1 is SGHRS and CDR2 is YFSETQ in the germline V gene. Deletions cut 1 base from V and 5 bases from J, with 12 bases between. This CDR3 is CASSLYQGQTGELFF. DNA of the CDR3: TGCGCCAGCAGCTTGTATCAGGGACAAACCGGGGAGCTGTTTTTT.

The J gene is TRBJ1-2, the V gene TRBV3-1 (or the pseudogene TRBV3-2); 8 nucleotides align to TRBD1. The length of the CDR3 is 16 residues. Looked up from germline, CDR1 is LGHDT and CDR2 is YNNKEL (reference sequence). V dropped 1 base and J dropped 7; count of bases not matched to a gene: 11. CDR3 sequence reads: CASSQALPGQGTGYTF. The CDR3 DNA reads TGTGCCAGCAGCCAAGCCCTTCCAGGACAGGGAACTGGCTACACCTTC.

This clone has more than one count but fewer than ten. This chain connects TRBV27 to TRBJ2-1; 9 nucleotides match TRBD1. The V segment lost 6 bases and the J segment 4 bases; nucleotides outside the gene matches: 7. CDR1 and CDR2 (germline): MNHEY, SMNVEV (reference sequence). The CDR3 totals 15 residues. The CDR3 region has the DNA TGTGCCAGCAGCTTAGGGACAGGGTTTTACAATGAGCAGTTCTTC. Protein sequence: CASSLGTGFYNEQFF.

Many counts were recorded for this clone. The chain recombines TRBV4-2 with TRBJ2-2, with 8 positions matching TRBD2. Germline V gives CDR1 LGHNA, CDR2 YNFKEQ. V gave up 4 bases and J gave up 4 bases; unmatched junction bases: 8. The CDR3 is 16 amino acids. The CDR3 DNA reads TGTGCCAGCAGCCCGAGCGAAGGGACTAGCACCGGGGAGCTGTTTTTT. It encodes CASSPSEGTSTGELFF.

The V call is TRBV29-1, the J call TRBJ1-4; the match to TRBD1 covers 10 bases. The CDR3 spans 13 residues. From germline, CDR1 is SQVTM and CDR2 ANQGSEA. J gave up 6 bases and V 3 bases, and 1 base lay outside the gene matches. Written as DNA, the CDR3 is TGCAGCGTTGAGACAGGGGGCTATGAAAAACTGTTTTTT. Protein: CSVETGGYEKLFF.

V gene TRBV6-5 combines with J gene TRBJ2-7, with 7 bases lining up with TRBD1. The CDR3 extends over 15 amino acids. CDR1 and CDR2 (germline): MNHEY, SVGAGI. J lost 2 bases, V lost 6 bases, and 10 bases had no gene match. CDR3 nucleotide sequence: TGTGCCAGCAGAACTGCCGGGACAGCGCCCTACGAGCAGTACTTC. This gives the protein CASRTAGTAPYEQYF.

This chain joins TRBV6-5 and TRBJ2-3; 9 nucleotides match TRBD2. Germline V lookup: CDR1 MNHEY, CDR2 SVGAGI. The CDR3 has 16 amino acids. V lost 3 bases and J lost 3; bases outside the gene matches: 7. CDR3 in amino acids: CASSYKRGAVTDTQYF. The DNA of the CDR3 is TGTGCCAGCAGTTATAAGCGGGGGGCCGTGACAGATACGCAGTATTTT.

J is TRBJ2-3 and V is TRBV10-1; TRBD2 matches at 7 bases. Germline CDR1 is WNHNN and CDR2 is SYGVQD (reference sequence). Losses at the gene ends were 7 bases for V and 5 bases for J; bases not matched to a gene: 12. The CDR3 has 15 amino acids. The CDR3 DNA follows: TGCGCCAGCAACCCCAGCGGGGCTCAGGGAGATACGCAGTATTTT. Its protein is CASNPSGAQGDTQYF.

The gene calls are TRBV10-3 and TRBJ2-7; weak D call: TRBD1 (6 bases). The CDR3 has 14 residues. CDR1 ENHRY and CDR2 SYGVKD come from the germline V gene. V was pared by 4 bases and J by 2 bases, with 12 bases between. The CDR3 is CAISGGRNTYEQYF. As DNA, the CDR3 is TGTGCCATCAGTGGGGGGCGGAACACCTACGAGCAGTACTTC.

J is TRBJ1-2 and V is TRBV10-3; TRBD1 matches at 7 bases. Losses at the gene ends were 0 bases for V and 3 bases for J; bases not matched to a gene: 1. CDR1 is ENHRY and CDR2 is SYGVKD in the germline V gene. This CDR3 has 14 amino acids. The CDR3 DNA follows: TGTGCCATCAGTGAGTCAGGGGGCGACTATGGCTACACCTTC. Amino acid sequence: CAISESGGDYGYTF.